The 21 T cell receptor beta chains listed next were all sequenced from one sample in a study of PD-1 blockade in classical Hodgkin lymphoma. Brentuximab vedotin exposure varied, and every patient relapsed after autologous stem cell transplantation. Data came from immunoSEQ multiplex PCR; TCRdb stores just in-frame clones and leaves some out. The data contain tens of thousands of clones, around 71% of them singletons. This specimen consisted of peripheral blood mononuclear cells (PBMCs), obtained at baseline. These receptors all come from a human donor with classical Hodgkin lymphoma.

The CDR3 nucleotides read TGTGCCAGCAGCTGGACGGGGACAGGACCGACGGACGAGCAGTACTTC. Translation: CASSWTGTGPTDEQYF. The rearrangement links TRBV5-6 to TRBJ2-7, with 8 bases aligning to TRBD1. The germline V gene encodes CDR1 SGHDT and CDR2 YYEEEE. The CDR3 extends over 16 amino acids. After removal of 3 bases from V and 5 bases from J, the junction contained 13 bases not matched to a gene.

The chain carries TRBV4-3 and TRBJ1-1, with no clear D. Between the trimmed V and J ends, which lost 0 bases and 3 bases, there was a span of 17 bases. The germline V gene encodes CDR1 LGHNA and CDR2 YSLEER. The CDR3 length is 17 residues. The CDR3 sequence is CASSQDDVGYGDTEAFF. The CDR3 DNA reads as TGCGCCAGCAGCCAAGATGATGTCGGGTATGGGGACACTGAAGCTTTCTTT.

A note on this clone: Sequence at one end of the junction differs from germline and may be a read error. This chain joins TRBV7-8 and TRBJ1-3; TRBD1 matches at 7 bases. Germline V gene data show CDR1 as SGHVS and CDR2 as FQNEAQ. The CDR3 is made up of 12 amino acids. The CDR3 here is CASSPNQGGYHF. In nucleotides, the CDR3 is TGTGCCAGCAGCCCGAACCAGGGGGGTTACCATTTT.

Notes on this clone: A read error may be the cause here, since a much bigger clone is one base away. The sample carries other DNA sequences with the same CDR3. The V call is TRBV27, the J call TRBJ1-1; D perhaps matches TRBD1 (6 bases). The CDR3 length is 15 residues. V gave up 1 base and J gave up 6 bases, with 15 bases separating them. Germline V gene lookup returns CDR1 MNHEY and CDR2 SMNVEV (reference sequence). The CDR3 region has the DNA TGTGCCAGCAGTTTATGGGGGGCGGGGGCAGCTGAAGCTTTCTTT. Protein sequence: CASSLWGAGAAEAFF.

By its share, this clone is medium-sized (0.01 to 0.1%). J is TRBJ2-2 and V is TRBV4-3; 9 positions match TRBD2. The CDR3 sequence is 19 residues long. After removal of 0 bases from V and 8 bases from J, the junction contained 16 bases not matched to a gene. Germline assignment: CDR1 LGHNA and CDR2 YSLEER. Here the CDR3 DNA reads TGCGCCAGCAGCCAAGATCCCCCGGGAAGCGGGGGGCGGGGAGGGGAGCTGTTTTTT. Its translation is CASSQDPPGSGGRGGELFF.

The chain is built from TRBV4-3 and TRBJ2-1, with 9 bases fitting TRBD1. CDR1 LGHNA and CDR2 YSLEER come from the germline V gene. V lost 0 bases, J lost 2 bases, and 5 bases stayed unmatched. This CDR3 has 17 amino acids. The CDR3 sequence: CASSQDARQGAYNEQFF. The CDR3 DNA reads TGCGCCAGCAGCCAAGACGCCCGACAGGGGGCCTACAATGAGCAGTTCTTC.

The chain combines TRBV5-6 with TRBJ1-4; no clear D. Trimming took off 4 bases at V and 5 bases at J, with 9 bases between the two ends. Germline CDR1 SGHDT, CDR2 YYEEEE. CDR3 length: 13 residues. As DNA, the CDR3 is TGTGCCAGCAGCGTCGGGAGGAATGAAAAACTGTTTTTT. It is translated as CASSVGRNEKLFF.

About this clone: Other DNA sequences in the sample encode the same CDR3. V is TRBV5-1 and J is TRBJ2-7; no clear D. The CDR3 runs 12 residues. From germline, CDR1 is SGHRS and CDR2 YFSETQ. V was pared by 5 bases and J by 1 base, with 7 bases between. The CDR3, as DNA: TGCGCCAGCAGGTCCGATTCCTACGAGCAGTACTTC. Protein sequence: CASRSDSYEQYF.

The table lists this clone with a few counts. The chain combines TRBV6-5 with TRBJ1-2; D is undetermined. This CDR3 has 13 amino acids. Germline assignment: CDR1 MNHEY and CDR2 SVGAGI. Trimming shortened V by 7 bases and J by 8 bases, and 17 bases separated the two germline ends. The CDR3 is CASKVNSLRGYTF. Written as DNA, the CDR3 is TGTGCCAGCAAGGTCAACTCCTTGAGAGGCTACACCTTC.

The genes are TRBV9 and TRBJ2-3; the match to TRBD1 covers 9 bases. CDR3 length equals 15 residues. The J segment lost 0 bases and the V segment lost 4 bases, leaving 3 bases of the junction unmatched. Looked up from germline, CDR1 is SGDLS and CDR2 is YYNGEE. The CDR3 spells CASSRTGASTDTQYF. For the CDR3, the DNA is TGTGCCAGCAGCAGGACAGGGGCTAGCACAGATACGCAGTATTTT.

V gene TRBV7-9 combines with J gene TRBJ2-2, with TRBD2 matching over 8 bases. Trimming took 0 bases from V and 5 from J; bases not matched to a gene: 11. Germline CDR1 reads SEHNR; CDR2 reads FQNEAQ (reference sequence). The length of the CDR3 is 18 residues. In DNA, the CDR3 is TGTGCCAGCAGCTTAGCTCCGTGGACTAGCATGTTAACCGGGGAGCTGTTTTTT. Protein product: CASSLAPWTSMLTGELFF.

The DNA of the CDR3 is TGTGCCAGCAGCTCCCTCCTAGCCGCGTCATCCTGGGAGGAGACCCAGTACTTC. Translating it yields CASSSLLAASSWEETQYF. This chain joins TRBV5-6 and TRBJ2-5, with a possible D match to TRBD2 (5 bases). The CDR3 is 18 amino acids. The V end lost 3 bases, the J end lost 5 bases, and 26 bases lay between the germline ends. Germline CDR1 and CDR2: SGHDT and YYEEEE.

The chain combines TRBV6-1 with TRBJ1-6; unclear D gene. The CDR3 has 13 amino acids. V gave up 7 bases and J gave up 10 bases, with 14 bases separating them. In germline, CDR1 is MNHNS, CDR2 SASEGT. The CDR3 coding sequence is TGTGCCAGCATGGGCGGTTTGATCTCACCCCTCCACTTT. This codes for CASMGGLISPLHF.

The V gene is TRBV21-1, the J gene TRBJ2-5; TRBD1 is the table's D call, not checked against the DNA. TRBV21-1 is a pseudogene segment. The CDR3 is made up of 14 amino acids. DNA for the CDR3: TGTGCCAGCAGCGCCCAGCAGGGGCAAGAGACCCAGTACTTC. This sequence encodes CASSAQQGQETQYF.

This clone was counted a single time. This chain connects TRBV7-8 to TRBJ1-5; tentatively, D is TRBD1 (6 bases). Germline V gene lookup returns CDR1 SGHVS and CDR2 FQNEAQ. The CDR3 is 15 amino acids. V was clipped by 2 bases and J by 4 bases, with 12 bases between them. The DNA for the CDR3 is TGTGCCAGCAGCTTATGGGGGCTGGGAAATCAGCCCCAGCATTTT. Its protein product is CASSLWGLGNQPQHF.

This clone was seen a single time. V gene TRBV9 combines with J gene TRBJ2-7; D is unclear. The germline V and J ends were trimmed by 0 bases and 0 bases, with 10 bases remaining between them. Per germline, CDR1 SGDLS and CDR2 YYNGEE. The CDR3 is 15 amino acids. This CDR3 reads CASSVALGSSYEQYF. DNA of the CDR3: TGTGCCAGCAGCGTAGCTTTGGGCAGCTCCTACGAGCAGTACTTC. The full variable domain, its missing parts supplied by reference TRBV9 and TRBJ2-7, is DSGVTQTPKHLITATGQRVTLRCSPRSGDLSVYWYQQSLDQGLQFLIQYYNGEERAKGNILERFSAQQFPDLHSELNLSSLELGDSALYFCASSVALGSSYEQYFGPGTRLTVT.

The gene calls are TRBV28 and TRBJ1-2, with TRBD1 matching over 10 bases. Trimming took 5 bases from V and 4 from J; bases not matched to a gene: 10. Germline assignment: CDR1 MDHEN and CDR2 SYDVKM. The CDR3 consists of 16 residues. The CDR3 is CASSAGTGEDGYGYTF. The CDR3 DNA reads as TGTGCCAGCAGTGCCGGGACAGGGGAAGACGGCTATGGCTACACCTTC.

This clone was seen more than once but under ten times. This chain links TRBV5-1 with TRBJ1-4; 9 bases align to TRBD1. Germline V lookup: CDR1 SGHRS, CDR2 YFSETQ. Germline trimming cut 1 base from V and 5 bases from J; bases unmatched to any gene: 9. CDR3 length: 17 amino acids. DNA for the CDR3: TGCGCCAGCAGCTTGACAGGGGGCCTTTCCCCGAATGAAAAACTGTTTTTT. Its translation is CASSLTGGLSPNEKLFF.

The rearrangement joins TRBV29-1 to TRBJ1-2; D is unclear. CDR3 length: 11 amino acids. CDR1 and CDR2 (germline): SQVTM, ANQGSEA. Trimming pared 4 bases from V and 4 bases from J, leaving 7 bases between. The CDR3 nucleotides read TGCAGCGTTGTTAGGTCCTATGGCTACACCTTC. Its protein product is CSVVRSYGYTF.

V gene TRBV19 combines with J gene TRBJ2-3; no clear D gene. The CDR3 totals 13 residues. Trimming cost V 8 bases and J 0 bases, with 9 bases left between them. CDR1 is LNHDA, CDR2 SQIVND, per germline (reference sequence). CDR3 in amino acids: CASALTSTDTQYF. DNA of the CDR3: TGTGCCAGTGCCTTGACCAGCACAGATACGCAGTATTTT.

This clone showed up many times. V is TRBV10-3 and J is TRBJ2-1; TRBD2 matches 8 bases. The CDR3 runs 15 residues. Trimming cost V 2 bases and J 3 bases; bases outside gene matches: 3. Germline values: CDR1 ENHRY, CDR2 SYGVKD. DNA for the CDR3: TGTGCCATCAGTGAGGCGGGGGGCGACTACAATGAGCAGTTCTTC. Its translation is CAISEAGGDYNEQFF.